The sequence of this T cell receptor (beta chain) was determined in a study of blood T cell repertoires in COVID-19. Overall study context: The origin of the acute and convalescent COVID-19 samples was the United States, Italy and Spain. Nucleic acid was either cDNA or gDNA, and it came from T cells, B-cell-depleted T cells, or PBMCs.

V was pared by 10 bases and J by 1 base, with 19 bases between. CDR3 length equals 15 residues. The germline CDR1 and CDR2 sequences are SGDLS and YYNGEE. Original handling: Estimated nucleated cell counts came from reference gene primer amplification. Produced via immunoSEQ multiplex PCR; TCRdb's table is partial and in-frame only. V, J and clone size derive from that table, while D and trimming were established from the DNA sequence. The table has about 53,000 clones, around 72% seen once; the top ten hold about 16%. This TCR was sampled from a human donor with active or convalescent COVID-19. The donor label of this sample is uncertain. Sequences were obtained from peripheral blood. The gene calls are TRBV9 and TRBJ2-3, with a weak D call TRBD2 (5 bases). CDR3 protein: CARCPRGRGTDTQYF. The CDR3 DNA is TGTGCCCGCTGCCCCCGAGGGCGCGGCACAGATACGCAGTATTTT.